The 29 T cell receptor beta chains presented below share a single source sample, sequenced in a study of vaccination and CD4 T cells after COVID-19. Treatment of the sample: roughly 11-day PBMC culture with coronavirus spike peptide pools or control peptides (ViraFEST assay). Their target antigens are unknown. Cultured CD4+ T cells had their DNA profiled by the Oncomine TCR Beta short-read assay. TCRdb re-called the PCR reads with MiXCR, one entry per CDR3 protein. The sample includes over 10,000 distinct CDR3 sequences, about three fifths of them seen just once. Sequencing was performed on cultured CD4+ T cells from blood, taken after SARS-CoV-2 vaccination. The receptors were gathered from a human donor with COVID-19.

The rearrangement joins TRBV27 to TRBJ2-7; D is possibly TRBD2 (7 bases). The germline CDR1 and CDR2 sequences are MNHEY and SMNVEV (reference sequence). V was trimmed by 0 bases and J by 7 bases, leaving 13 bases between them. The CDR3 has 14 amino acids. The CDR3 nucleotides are TGTGCCAGCAGTTTATCGGGGGGGCCTCGGGAGCAGTACTTC. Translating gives CASSLSGGPREQYF.

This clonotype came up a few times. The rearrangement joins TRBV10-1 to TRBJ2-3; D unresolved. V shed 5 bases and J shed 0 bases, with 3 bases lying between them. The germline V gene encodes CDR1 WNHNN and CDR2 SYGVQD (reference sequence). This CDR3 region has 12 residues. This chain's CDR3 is CASSRSTDTQYF. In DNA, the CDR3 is TGCGCCAGCAGTCGCAGCACAGATACGCAGTATTTT.

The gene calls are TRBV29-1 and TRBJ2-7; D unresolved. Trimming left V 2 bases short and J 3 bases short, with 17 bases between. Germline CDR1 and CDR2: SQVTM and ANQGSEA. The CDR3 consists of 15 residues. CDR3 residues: CSVESPDTANYEQYF. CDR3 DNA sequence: TGCAGCGTTGAAAGCCCCGACACAGCCAACTACGAGCAGTACTTC.

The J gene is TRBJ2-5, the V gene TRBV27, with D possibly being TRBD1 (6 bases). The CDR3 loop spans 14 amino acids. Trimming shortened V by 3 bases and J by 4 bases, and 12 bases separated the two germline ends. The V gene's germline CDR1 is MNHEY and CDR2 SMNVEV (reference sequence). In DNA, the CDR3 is TGTGCCAGCAGTTTGGGGGCGTGGGGAGAGACCCAGTACTTC. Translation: CASSLGAWGETQYF.

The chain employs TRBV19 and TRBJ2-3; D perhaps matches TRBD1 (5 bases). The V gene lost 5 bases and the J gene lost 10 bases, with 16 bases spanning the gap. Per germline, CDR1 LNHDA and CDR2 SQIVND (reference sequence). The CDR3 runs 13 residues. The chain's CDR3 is CASSRPGQVAQYF. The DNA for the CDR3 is TGTGCCAGTAGTCGGCCCGGACAAGTCGCGCAGTATTTT.

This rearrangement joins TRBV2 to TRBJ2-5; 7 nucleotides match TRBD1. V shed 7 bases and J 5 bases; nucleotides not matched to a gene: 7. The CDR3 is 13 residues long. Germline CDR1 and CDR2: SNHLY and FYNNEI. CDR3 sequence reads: CASIRGQGETQYF. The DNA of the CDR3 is TGTGCCAGCATTAGGGGGCAGGGGGAGACCCAGTACTTC.

The CDR3 reads CASSPGRGSEQFF. Written as DNA, the CDR3 is TGTGCCAGCAGCCCCGGAAGGGGGTCGGAGCAGTTCTTC. V gene TRBV6-4 combines with J gene TRBJ2-1, with D perhaps matching TRBD1 (6 bases). The CDR3 consists of 13 residues. Trimming cost V 6 bases and J 10 bases, with 16 bases left between them. Germline lookup yields CDR1 MRHNA and CDR2 SNTAGT.

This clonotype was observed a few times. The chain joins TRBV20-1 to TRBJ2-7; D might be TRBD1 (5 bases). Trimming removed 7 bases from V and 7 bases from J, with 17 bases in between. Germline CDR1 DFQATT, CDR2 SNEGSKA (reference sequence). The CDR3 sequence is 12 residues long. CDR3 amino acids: CSGSSGKEEQYF. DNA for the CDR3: TGCAGTGGGTCGTCAGGGAAGGAGGAGCAGTACTTC.

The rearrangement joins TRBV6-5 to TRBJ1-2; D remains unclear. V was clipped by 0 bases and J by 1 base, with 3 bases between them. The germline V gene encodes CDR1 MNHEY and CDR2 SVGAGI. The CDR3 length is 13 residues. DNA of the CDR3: TGTGCCAGCAGTTACTCGGGTAACTATGGCTACACCTTC. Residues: CASSYSGNYGYTF.

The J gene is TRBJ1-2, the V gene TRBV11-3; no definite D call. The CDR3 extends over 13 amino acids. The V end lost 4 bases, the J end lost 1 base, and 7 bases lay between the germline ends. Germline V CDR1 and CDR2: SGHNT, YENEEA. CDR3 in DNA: TGTGCCAGCAGCTCTCAAATTAACTATGGCTACACCTTC. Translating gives CASSSQINYGYTF. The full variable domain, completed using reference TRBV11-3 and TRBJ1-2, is EAGVVQSPRYKIIEKKQPVAFWCNPISGHNTLYWYLQNLGQGPELLIRYENEEAVDDSQLPKDRFSAERLKGVDSTLKIQPAELGDSAVYLCASSSQINYGYTFGSGTRLTVV.

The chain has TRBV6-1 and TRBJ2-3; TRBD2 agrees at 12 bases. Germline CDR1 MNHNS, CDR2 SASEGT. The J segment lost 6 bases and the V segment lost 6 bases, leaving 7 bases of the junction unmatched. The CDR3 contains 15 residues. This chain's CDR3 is CASRQLAGGADTQYF. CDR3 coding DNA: TGTGCCAGCAGACAACTAGCGGGGGGAGCGGATACGCAGTATTTT.

In DNA, the CDR3 is TGTGCCAGCAGCCTACAAGGGACCACAGATACGCAGTATTTT. This translates into CASSLQGTTDTQYF. The J gene is TRBJ2-3, the V gene TRBV14, with D perhaps matching TRBD1 or TRBD2 (5 bases each). The CDR3 length is 14 residues. In germline, CDR1 is SGHDN, CDR2 FVKESK. V was pared by 4 bases and J by 2 bases, with 10 bases between. Variable domain in full (rest from reference TRBV14 and TRBJ2-3): EAGVTQFPSHSVIEKGQTVTLRCDPISGHDNLYWYRRVMGKEIKFLLHFVKESKQDESGMPNNRFLAERTGGTYSTLKVQPAELEDSGVYFCASSLQGTTDTQYFGPGTRLTVL.

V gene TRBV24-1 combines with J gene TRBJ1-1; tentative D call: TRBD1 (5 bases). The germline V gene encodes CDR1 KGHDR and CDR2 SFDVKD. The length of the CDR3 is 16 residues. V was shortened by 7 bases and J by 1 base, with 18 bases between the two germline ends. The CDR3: CATSPSGVLGNTEAFF. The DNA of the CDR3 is TGTGCCACCAGCCCCTCGGGGGTTCTGGGGAACACTGAAGCTTTCTTT.

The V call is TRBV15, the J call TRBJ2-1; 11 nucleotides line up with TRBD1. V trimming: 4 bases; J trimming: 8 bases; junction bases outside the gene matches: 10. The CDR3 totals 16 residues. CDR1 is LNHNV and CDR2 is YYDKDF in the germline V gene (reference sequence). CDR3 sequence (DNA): TGTGCCACCAGCATGCGACGCGGACAGGGGGCCCATGAGCAGTTCTTC. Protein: CATSMRRGQGAHEQFF. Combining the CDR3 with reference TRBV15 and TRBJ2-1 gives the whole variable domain DAMVIQNPRYQVTQFGKPVTLSCSQTLNHNVMYWYQQKSSQAPKLLFHYYDKDFNNEADTPDNFQSRRPNTSFCFLDIRSPGLGDTAMYLCATSMRRGQGAHEQFFGPGTRLTVL.

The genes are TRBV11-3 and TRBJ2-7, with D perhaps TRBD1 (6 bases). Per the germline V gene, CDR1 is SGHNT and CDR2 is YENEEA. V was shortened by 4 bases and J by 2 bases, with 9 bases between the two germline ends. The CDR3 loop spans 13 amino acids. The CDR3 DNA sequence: TGTGCCAGCAGCTACGGACAGACCTACGAGCAGTACTTC. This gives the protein CASSYGQTYEQYF. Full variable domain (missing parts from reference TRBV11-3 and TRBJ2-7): EAGVVQSPRYKIIEKKQPVAFWCNPISGHNTLYWYLQNLGQGPELLIRYENEEAVDDSQLPKDRFSAERLKGVDSTLKIQPAELGDSAVYLCASSYGQTYEQYFGPGTRLTVT.

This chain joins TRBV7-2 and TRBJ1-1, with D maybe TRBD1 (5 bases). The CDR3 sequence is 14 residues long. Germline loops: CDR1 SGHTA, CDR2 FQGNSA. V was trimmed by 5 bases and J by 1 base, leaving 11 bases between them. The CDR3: CASSPRGANTEAFF. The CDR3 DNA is TGTGCCAGCAGCCCGCGCGGGGCGAACACTGAAGCTTTCTTT.

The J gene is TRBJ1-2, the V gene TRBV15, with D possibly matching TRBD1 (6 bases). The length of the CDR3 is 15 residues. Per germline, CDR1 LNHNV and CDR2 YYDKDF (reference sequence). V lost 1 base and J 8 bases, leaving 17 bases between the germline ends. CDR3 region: CATSRGTGQGKGYTF. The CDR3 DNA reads TGTGCCACCAGCAGAGGGACGGGGCAGGGGAAGGGCTACACCTTC.

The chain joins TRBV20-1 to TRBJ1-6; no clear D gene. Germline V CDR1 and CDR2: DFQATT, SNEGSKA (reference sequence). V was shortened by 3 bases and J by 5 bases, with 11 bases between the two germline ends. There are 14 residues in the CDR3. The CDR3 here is CSASERRDNSPLHF. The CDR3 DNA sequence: TGCAGTGCTAGCGAACGGAGGGATAATTCACCCCTCCACTTT.

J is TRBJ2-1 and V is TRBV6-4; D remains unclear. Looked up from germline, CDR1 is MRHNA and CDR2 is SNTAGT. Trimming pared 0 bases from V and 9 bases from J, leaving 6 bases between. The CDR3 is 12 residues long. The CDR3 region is CASSDSGREQFF. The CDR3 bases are TGTGCCAGCAGTGACTCCGGGCGTGAGCAGTTCTTC.

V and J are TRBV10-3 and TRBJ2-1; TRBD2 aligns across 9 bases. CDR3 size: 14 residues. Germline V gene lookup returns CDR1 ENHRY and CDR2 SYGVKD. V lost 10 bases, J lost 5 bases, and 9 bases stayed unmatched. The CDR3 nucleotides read TGTGCCAGCATTCCTAGCGGGGCGCACAATGAGCAGTTCTTC. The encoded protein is CASIPSGAHNEQFF.

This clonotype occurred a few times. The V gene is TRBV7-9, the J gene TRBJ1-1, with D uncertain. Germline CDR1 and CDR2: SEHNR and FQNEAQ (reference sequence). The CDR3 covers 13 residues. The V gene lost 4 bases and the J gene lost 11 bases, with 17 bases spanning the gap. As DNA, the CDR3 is TGTGCCAGCAGCTCGATGAGCGAACAAGGCGCTTTCTTT. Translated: CASSSMSEQGAFF.

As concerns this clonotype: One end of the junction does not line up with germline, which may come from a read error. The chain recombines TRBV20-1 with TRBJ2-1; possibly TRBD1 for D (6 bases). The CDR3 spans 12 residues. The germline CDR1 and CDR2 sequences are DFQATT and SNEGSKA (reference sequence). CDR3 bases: TGCAGTGCTAGTACGGGACACTCATTAGGAATCTTC. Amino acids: CSASTGHSLGIF.

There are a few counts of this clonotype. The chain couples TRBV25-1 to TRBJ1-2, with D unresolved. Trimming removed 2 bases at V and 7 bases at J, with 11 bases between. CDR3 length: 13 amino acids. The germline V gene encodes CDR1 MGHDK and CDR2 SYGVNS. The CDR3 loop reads CASSERSGVGYTF. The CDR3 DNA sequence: TGTGCCAGCAGTGAAAGATCCGGGGTTGGCTACACCTTC.

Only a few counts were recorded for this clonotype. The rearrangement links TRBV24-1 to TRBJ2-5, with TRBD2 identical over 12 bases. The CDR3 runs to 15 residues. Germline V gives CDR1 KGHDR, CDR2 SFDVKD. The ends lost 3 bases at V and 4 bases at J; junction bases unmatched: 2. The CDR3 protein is CATSDRTSGVETQYF. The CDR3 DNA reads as TGTGCCACCAGTGATCGGACTAGCGGGGTAGAGACCCAGTACTTC.

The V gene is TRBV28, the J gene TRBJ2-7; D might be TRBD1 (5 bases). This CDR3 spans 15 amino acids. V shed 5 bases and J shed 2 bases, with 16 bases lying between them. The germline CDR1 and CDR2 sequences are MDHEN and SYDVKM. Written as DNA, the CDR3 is TGTGCCAGCAGTCGAAGTACAGGTGGTACCTACGAGCAGTACTTC. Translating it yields CASSRSTGGTYEQYF. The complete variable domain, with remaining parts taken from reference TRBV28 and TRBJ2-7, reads DVKVTQSSRYLVKRTGEKVFLECVQDMDHENMFWYRQDPGLGLRLIYFSYDVKMKEKGDIPEGYSVSREKKERFSLILESASTNQTSMYLCASSRSTGGTYEQYFGPGTRLTVT.

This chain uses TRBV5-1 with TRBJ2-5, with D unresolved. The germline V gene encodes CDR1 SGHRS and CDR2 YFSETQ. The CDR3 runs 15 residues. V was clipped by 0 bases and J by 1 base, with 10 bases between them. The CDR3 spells CASSLDPGVQETQYF. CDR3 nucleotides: TGCGCCAGCAGCTTGGATCCAGGTGTCCAAGAGACCCAGTACTTC. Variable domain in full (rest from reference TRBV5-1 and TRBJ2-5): KAGVTQTPRYLIKTRGQQVTLSCSPISGHRSVSWYQQTPGQGLQFLFEYFSETQRNKGNFPGRFSGRQFSNSRSEMNVSTLELGDSALYLCASSLDPGVQETQYFGPGTRLLVL.

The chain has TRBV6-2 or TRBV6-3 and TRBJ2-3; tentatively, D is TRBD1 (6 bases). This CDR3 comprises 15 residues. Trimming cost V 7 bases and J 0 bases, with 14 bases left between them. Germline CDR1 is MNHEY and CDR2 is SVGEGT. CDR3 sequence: CASTKGDLSTDTQYF. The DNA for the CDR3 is TGTGCCAGCACAAAGGGGGACCTAAGCACAGATACGCAGTATTTT.

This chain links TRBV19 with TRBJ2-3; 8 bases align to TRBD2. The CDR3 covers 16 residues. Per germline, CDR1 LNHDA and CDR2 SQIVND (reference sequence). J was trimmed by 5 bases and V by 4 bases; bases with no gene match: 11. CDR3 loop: CASSTALGAGVDTQYF. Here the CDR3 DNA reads TGTGCCAGTAGTACGGCCTTGGGAGCGGGGGTAGATACGCAGTATTTT.

CDR3: CASSLYQNNYGYTF. As DNA, the CDR3 is TGTGCCAGCAGTTTATATCAGAACAACTATGGCTACACCTTC. The chain employs TRBV27 and TRBJ1-2; D is unclear. Germline values: CDR1 MNHEY, CDR2 SMNVEV (reference sequence). The CDR3 is 14 residues long. V was pared by 1 base and J by 2 bases, with 8 bases between.